Sequencing of this T cell receptor (beta chain) was carried out in a study of blood T cell repertoires in COVID-19. Study-wide background: Spain, Italy and the United States supplied samples that represented acute and convalescent COVID-19.

The V gene's germline CDR1 is SGHRS and CDR2 YFSETQ. Between the trimmed V and J ends, which lost 4 bases and 0 bases, there was a span of 11 bases. The CDR3 has 15 amino acids. The data were produced by immunoSEQ multiplex PCR, yet TCRdb's version contains in-frame clones alone and is incomplete. This table has fewer than 300,000 clones, approximately 87% appearing once. In its sample, this clone was seen a few times. This receptor was identified in a woman aged 25 to 45 with COVID-19, enrolled during active disease. Sequencing was done on a sample of peripheral blood. The V and J genes are TRBV5-1 and TRBJ2-1; maybe TRBD2 (5 bases). The DNA for the CDR3 is TGCGCCAGCAGCGGAGGCGCCATCTCCTACAATGAGCAGTTCTTC. Encoded protein: CASSGGAISYNEQFF.